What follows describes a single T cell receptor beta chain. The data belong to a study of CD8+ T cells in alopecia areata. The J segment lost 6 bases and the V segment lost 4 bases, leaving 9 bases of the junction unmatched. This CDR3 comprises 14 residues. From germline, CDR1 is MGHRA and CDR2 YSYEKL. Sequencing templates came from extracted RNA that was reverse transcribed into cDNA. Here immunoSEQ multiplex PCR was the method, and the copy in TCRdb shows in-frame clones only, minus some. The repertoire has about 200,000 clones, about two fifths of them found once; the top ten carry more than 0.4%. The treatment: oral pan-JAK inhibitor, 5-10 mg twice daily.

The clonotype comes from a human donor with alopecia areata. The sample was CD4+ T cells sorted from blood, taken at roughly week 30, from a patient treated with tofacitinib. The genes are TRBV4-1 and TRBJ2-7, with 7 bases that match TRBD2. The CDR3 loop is CASSPSGLVFEQYF. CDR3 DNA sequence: TGCGCCAGCAGCCCCTCCGGACTAGTGTTCGAGCAGTACTTC.